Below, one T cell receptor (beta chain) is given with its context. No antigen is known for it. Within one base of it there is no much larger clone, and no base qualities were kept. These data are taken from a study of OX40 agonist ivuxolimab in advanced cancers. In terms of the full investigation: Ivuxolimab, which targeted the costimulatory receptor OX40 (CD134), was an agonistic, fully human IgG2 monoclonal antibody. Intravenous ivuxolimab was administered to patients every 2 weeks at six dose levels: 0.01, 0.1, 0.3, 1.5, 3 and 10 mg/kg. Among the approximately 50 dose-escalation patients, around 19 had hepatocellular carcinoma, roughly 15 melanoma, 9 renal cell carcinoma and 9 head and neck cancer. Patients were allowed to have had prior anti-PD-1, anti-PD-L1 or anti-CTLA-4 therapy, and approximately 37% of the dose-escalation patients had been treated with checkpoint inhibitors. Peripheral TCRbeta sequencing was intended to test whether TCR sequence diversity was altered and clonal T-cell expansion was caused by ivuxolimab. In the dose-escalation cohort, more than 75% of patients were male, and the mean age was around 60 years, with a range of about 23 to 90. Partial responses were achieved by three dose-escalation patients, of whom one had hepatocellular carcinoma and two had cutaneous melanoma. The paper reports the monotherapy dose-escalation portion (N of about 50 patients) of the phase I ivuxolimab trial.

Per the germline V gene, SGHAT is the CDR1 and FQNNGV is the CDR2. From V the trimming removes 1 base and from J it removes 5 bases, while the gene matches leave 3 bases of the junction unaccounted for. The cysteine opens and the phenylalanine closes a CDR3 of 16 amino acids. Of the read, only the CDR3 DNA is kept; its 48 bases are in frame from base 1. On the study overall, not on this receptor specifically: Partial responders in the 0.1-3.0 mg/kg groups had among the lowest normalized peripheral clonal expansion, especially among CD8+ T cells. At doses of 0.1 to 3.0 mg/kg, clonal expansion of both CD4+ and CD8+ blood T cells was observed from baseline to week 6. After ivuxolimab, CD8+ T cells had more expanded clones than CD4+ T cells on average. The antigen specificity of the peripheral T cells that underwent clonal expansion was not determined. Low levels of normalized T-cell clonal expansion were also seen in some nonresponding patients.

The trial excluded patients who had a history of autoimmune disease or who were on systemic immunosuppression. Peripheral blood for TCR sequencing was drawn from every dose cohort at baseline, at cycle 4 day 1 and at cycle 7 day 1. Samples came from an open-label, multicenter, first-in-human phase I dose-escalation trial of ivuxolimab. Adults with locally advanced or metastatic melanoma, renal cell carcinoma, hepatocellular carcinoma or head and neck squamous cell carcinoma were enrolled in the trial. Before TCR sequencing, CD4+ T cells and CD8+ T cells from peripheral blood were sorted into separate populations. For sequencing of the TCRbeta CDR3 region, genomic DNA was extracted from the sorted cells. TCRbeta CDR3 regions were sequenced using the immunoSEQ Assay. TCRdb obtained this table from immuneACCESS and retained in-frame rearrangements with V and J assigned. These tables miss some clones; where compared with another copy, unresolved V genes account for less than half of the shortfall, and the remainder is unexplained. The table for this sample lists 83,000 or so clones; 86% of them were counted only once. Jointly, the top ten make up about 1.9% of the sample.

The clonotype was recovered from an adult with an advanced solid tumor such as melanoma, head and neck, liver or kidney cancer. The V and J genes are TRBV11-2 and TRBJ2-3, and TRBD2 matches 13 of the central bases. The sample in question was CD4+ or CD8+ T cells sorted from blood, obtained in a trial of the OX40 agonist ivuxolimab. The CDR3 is CASSLVGTSGIDTQYF. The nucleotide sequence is TGTGCCAGCAGCTTAGTCGGGACTAGCGGGATAGATACGCAGTATTTT.